This TCR beta chain derives from a study of cytomegalovirus exposure and HLA in healthy donors. Comment on this clone: No antigen is known for it.

Study-wide points: A later analysis, which compared TCR beta chains of equal frequency, found the HLA-associated ones more clonally expanded. Among CMV-associated TCR beta chains, most appeared HLA-restricted in a later analysis.

Vbeta (60) and Jbeta (13) primers were used in the PCR. Assay: immunoSEQ multiplex PCR; the TCRdb copy retains only in-frame clones and omits some. The sample has approximately 210,000 clones; about four fifths are singletons. The CDR3 contains 14 residues. Trimming removed 0 bases at V and 4 bases at J, with 10 bases between. Germline V gives CDR1 SGHRS, CDR2 YFSETQ. The origin of this receptor is a man in his forties or fifties in good health and CMV-seropositive. The J gene is TRBJ1-2, the V gene TRBV5-1; D call uncertain. Sequenced input: PBMCs. The CDR3 region has the DNA TGCGCCAGCAGCTTGGGGGAGAGAGGCTATGGCTACACCTTC. Its protein is CASSLGERGYGYTF.